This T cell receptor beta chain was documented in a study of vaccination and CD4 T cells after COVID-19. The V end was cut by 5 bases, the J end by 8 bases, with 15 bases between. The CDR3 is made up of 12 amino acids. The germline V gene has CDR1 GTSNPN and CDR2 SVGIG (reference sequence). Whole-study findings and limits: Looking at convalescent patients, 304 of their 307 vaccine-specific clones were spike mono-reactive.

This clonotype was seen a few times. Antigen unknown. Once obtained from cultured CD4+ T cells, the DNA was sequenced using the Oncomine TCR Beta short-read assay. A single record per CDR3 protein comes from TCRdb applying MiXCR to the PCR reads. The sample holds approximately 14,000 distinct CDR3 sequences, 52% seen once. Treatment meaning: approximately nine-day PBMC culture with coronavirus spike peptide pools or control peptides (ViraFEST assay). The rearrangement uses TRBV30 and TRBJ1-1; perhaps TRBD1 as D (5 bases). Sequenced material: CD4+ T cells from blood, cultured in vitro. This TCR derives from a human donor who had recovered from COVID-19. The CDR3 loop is CAWASGGIEAFF. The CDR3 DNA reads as TGTGCCTGGGCCTCGGGGGGGATCGAAGCTTTCTTT. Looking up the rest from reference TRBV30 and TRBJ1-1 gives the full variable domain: SQTIHQWPATLVQPVGSPLSLECTVEGTSNPNLYWYRQAAGRGLQLLFYSVGIGQISSEVPQNLSASRPQDRQFILSSKKLLLSDSGFYLCAWASGGIEAFFGQGTRLTVV.